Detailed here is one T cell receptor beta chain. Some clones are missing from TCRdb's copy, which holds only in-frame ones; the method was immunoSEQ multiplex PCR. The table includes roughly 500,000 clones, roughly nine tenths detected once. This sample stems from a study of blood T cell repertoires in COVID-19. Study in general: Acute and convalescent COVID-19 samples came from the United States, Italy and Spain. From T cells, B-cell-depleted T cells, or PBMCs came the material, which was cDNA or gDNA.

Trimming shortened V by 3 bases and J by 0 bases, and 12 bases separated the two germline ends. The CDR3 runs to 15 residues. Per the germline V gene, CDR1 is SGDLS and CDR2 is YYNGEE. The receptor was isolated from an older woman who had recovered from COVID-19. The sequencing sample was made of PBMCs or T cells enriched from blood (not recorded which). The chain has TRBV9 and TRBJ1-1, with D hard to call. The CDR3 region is CASSEPGLMNTEAFF. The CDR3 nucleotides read TGTGCCAGCAGCGAACCAGGCTTAATGAACACTGAAGCTTTCTTT.